Below, 32 T cell receptor beta chains from the same sample are listed, as sequenced in a study of shared T cell receptors in the human thymus. The assay was immunoSEQ multiplex PCR, and TCRdb's table has in-frame clones only and misses some. The sample consists of hundreds of thousands of clones, approximately 90% of them appearing once. These data also formed part of another study, on human thymus T cells.

The sequenced material came from thymocytes. Receptor source: a boy younger than two with a congenital heart defect.

This clone was found once. This chain connects TRBV12-5 to TRBJ1-3, with D unclear. V shed 1 base and J shed 2 bases, with 15 bases lying between them. Germline CDR1 and CDR2: LGHNT and FRNRAP. There are 17 residues in the CDR3. The chain's CDR3 is CASGLAVPGEPGNTIYF. The DNA for the CDR3 is TGTGCTAGTGGTTTGGCCGTCCCTGGGGAGCCTGGAAACACCATATATTTT.

The rearrangement joins TRBV6-5 to TRBJ2-3; tentatively, D is TRBD1 (6 bases). Deletions cut 8 bases from V and 2 bases from J, with 14 bases between. The CDR3 runs 14 residues. Germline V gene data show CDR1 as MNHEY and CDR2 as SVGAGI. CDR3 sequence reads: CASGLGTSTDTQYF. The CDR3 nucleotides are TGTGCCAGCGGATTAGGGACATCCACAGATACGCAGTATTTT.

The chain employs TRBV19 and TRBJ1-5, with TRBD1 matching over 7 bases. Germline lookup yields CDR1 LNHDA and CDR2 SQIVND (reference sequence). V trimming: 4 bases; J trimming: 0 bases; junction bases outside the gene matches: 9. CDR3 length: 17 residues. CDR3 residues: CASSTGTAKNSNQPQHF. The CDR3 coding sequence is TGTGCCAGTAGTACAGGGACAGCCAAAAATAGCAATCAGCCCCAGCATTTT.

The chain joins TRBV5-1 to TRBJ2-3; 9 nucleotides match TRBD2. This CDR3 has 15 residues. J gave up 1 base and V 8 bases, and 8 bases lay outside the gene matches. From germline, CDR1 is SGHRS and CDR2 YFSETQ. The CDR3 reads CASCSGREGTDTQYF. The CDR3 region has the DNA TGCGCCAGTTGTAGCGGGAGAGAAGGCACAGATACGCAGTATTTT.

The CDR3, as DNA: TGCGCCAGCACGTTTACTAGCGGGAGCTGTGAGCAGTTCTTC. Its translation: CASTFTSGSCEQFF. The V call is TRBV5-1, the J call TRBJ2-1; 11 nucleotides line up with TRBD2. The CDR3 is 14 amino acids. CDR1 SGHRS and CDR2 YFSETQ come from the germline V gene. J was trimmed by 9 bases and V by 6 bases; bases with no gene match: 8.

V is TRBV7-8 and J is TRBJ1-2; perhaps TRBD1 as D (6 bases). The ends were cut back, 5 bases at V and 0 bases at J, with 28 bases in the middle. The CDR3 spans 20 residues. The germline gives CDR1 SGHVS, CDR2 FQNEAQ. Here the CDR3 DNA reads TGTGCCAGCAGCGCCCAAGGGACATCTGAGGGCGCGTTAGCTAACTATGGCTACACCTTC. Protein product: CASSAQGTSEGALANYGYTF.

The chain recombines TRBV6-1 with TRBJ1-2; D gene uncertain. In germline, CDR1 is MNHNS, CDR2 SASEGT. The CDR3 covers 15 residues. The ends were cut back, 4 bases at V and 3 bases at J, with 15 bases in the middle. CDR3 in amino acids: CASSVGRVGDYGYTF. Here the CDR3 DNA reads TGTGCCAGCAGTGTCGGGAGAGTTGGGGACTATGGCTACACCTTC.

V usage is TRBV7-6 and J usage is TRBJ2-1; TRBD2 agrees at 9 bases. Per the germline V gene, CDR1 is SGHVS and CDR2 is FNYEAQ. The CDR3 is 15 residues long. J was trimmed by 5 bases and V by 2 bases; bases with no gene match: 4. The CDR3, as DNA: TGTGCCAGCAGCTTAAGTAGCGGGAGTAACAATGAGCAGTTCTTC. It translates to CASSLSSGSNNEQFF.

In this sample, this clone turned up once. This chain links TRBV14 with TRBJ2-5, with D uncertain. Trimming pared 10 bases from V and 0 bases from J, leaving 9 bases between. This CDR3 has 12 amino acids. Germline loops: CDR1 SGHDN, CDR2 FVKESK. The CDR3, as DNA: TGTGCCACCTCGTTTCACCAAGAGACCCAGTACTTC. Amino acids: CATSFHQETQYF.

The chain couples TRBV10-1 to TRBJ2-1; tentative D call: TRBD2 (5 bases). The V gene lost 10 bases and the J gene lost 0 bases, with 10 bases spanning the gap. Germline V CDR1 and CDR2: WNHNN, SYGVQD (reference sequence). The CDR3 extends over 13 amino acids. CDR3 sequence reads: CATPGSSYNEQFF. The CDR3 nucleotides are TGCGCCACCCCTGGGAGCTCCTACAATGAGCAGTTCTTC.

There are a few counts of this clone. The chain recombines TRBV29-1 with TRBJ2-1; TRBD2 agrees at 16 bases. CDR3 size: 18 residues. CDR1 is SQVTM and CDR2 is ANQGSEA in the germline V gene. J lost 8 bases, V lost 4 bases, and 14 bases had no gene match. The CDR3 sequence is CSVVAGTSGRGGEDEQFF. DNA of the CDR3: TGCAGCGTTGTAGCCGGGACTAGCGGGAGGGGGGGCGAGGATGAGCAGTTCTTC.

The chain links TRBV28 to TRBJ1-5; 7 bases fit TRBD1. Trimming at V came to 7 bases and at J to 3 bases, leaving 9 bases not matched to a gene. Germline V gene lookup returns CDR1 MDHEN and CDR2 SYDVKM. The CDR3 is 15 residues long. The CDR3 here is CASTPDRDPNQPQHF. The CDR3 DNA sequence: TGTGCCAGCACTCCAGACAGGGACCCCAATCAGCCCCAGCATTTT.

The chain uses TRBV28 and TRBJ2-7; 8 bases agree with TRBD1. The CDR3 runs to 14 residues. The junction had 11 bases not matched to a gene; V was cut back by 6 bases and J by 7 bases. Germline CDR1 reads MDHEN; CDR2 reads SYDVKM. The CDR3 loop reads CASRADRVVREQYF. In DNA form, the CDR3 reads TGTGCCAGCAGAGCGGACAGGGTAGTAAGGGAGCAGTACTTC.

The chain uses TRBV5-1 and TRBJ2-2; the D is unclear. The CDR3 extends over 19 amino acids. The germline V gene has CDR1 SGHRS and CDR2 YFSETQ. V lost 6 bases and J lost 1, with 25 bases in between. In DNA, the CDR3 is TGCGCCAGCACCCCGGCAGGCTTGGGCCCCGACGTGAACACCGGGGAGCTGTTTTTT. Its protein product is CASTPAGLGPDVNTGELFF.

This clone was counted between two and nine times. This sequence joins TRBV28 and TRBJ2-3, with 7 positions matching TRBD1. Germline values: CDR1 MDHEN, CDR2 SYDVKM. V shed 6 bases and J 3 bases; nucleotides not matched to a gene: 9. The CDR3 contains 15 residues. The CDR3 DNA follows: TGTGCCAGCAGGGGCAGGGGGAATTCTACAGATACGCAGTATTTT. Translating it yields CASRGRGNSTDTQYF.

The rearrangement joins TRBV6-5 to TRBJ2-7, with D possibly being TRBD2 (6 bases). The CDR3 runs 15 residues. The ends were cut back, 10 bases at V and 1 base at J, with 20 bases in the middle. CDR1 is MNHEY, CDR2 SVGAGI, per germline. The CDR3 bases are TGTGCCATCTCACCCGGGACTCTTTATTCCTACGAGCAGTACTTC. Encoded protein: CAISPGTLYSYEQYF.

The chain links TRBV7-9 to TRBJ1-3; the match to TRBD1 covers 9 bases. This CDR3 spans 16 amino acids. From germline, CDR1 is SEHNR and CDR2 FQNEAQ (reference sequence). V lost 1 base to trimming and J lost 4 bases; unmatched junction nucleotides: 5. CDR3: CASSLGFGTGGNTIYF. CDR3 coding DNA: TGTGCCAGCAGCTTAGGTTTTGGGACAGGGGGAAACACCATATATTTT.

The V and J genes are TRBV27 and TRBJ2-7; TRBD2 matches 13 bases. The CDR3 extends over 15 amino acids. Trimming at V came to 6 bases and at J to 5 bases, leaving 7 bases not matched to a gene. Germline V gives CDR1 MNHEY, CDR2 SMNVEV (reference sequence). CDR3 region: CASSPGLAGRHEQYF. The CDR3 bases are TGTGCCAGCAGCCCGGGACTAGCGGGACGCCACGAGCAGTACTTC.

V usage is TRBV7-3 and J usage is TRBJ2-1; TRBD2 might be the D (5 bases). CDR3 length: 13 residues. Germline V gene lookup returns CDR1 SGHTA and CDR2 FQGTGA. Trimming shortened V by 5 bases and J by 8 bases, and 13 bases separated the two germline ends. The CDR3 bases are TGTGCCAGCAGCCCGACTAACCTCGATGAGCAGTTCTTC. Translation gives CASSPTNLDEQFF.

V is TRBV6-1 and J is TRBJ2-3; 7 bases are a match to TRBD2. The CDR3 loop spans 14 amino acids. V lost 5 bases to trimming and J lost 5 bases; unmatched junction nucleotides: 7. The germline V gene has CDR1 MNHNS and CDR2 SASEGT. The DNA for the CDR3 is TGTGCCAGCAGTCGGCGGGAGACGAGAGATACGCAGTATTTT. It codes for CASSRRETRDTQYF.

This sequence joins TRBV10-2 and TRBJ2-7; TRBD1 matches at 7 bases. The germline gives CDR1 WSHSY, CDR2 SAAADI. The V and J ends lost 2 bases and 2 bases, in that order; junction bases with no gene match: 3. There are 14 residues in the CDR3. CDR3: CASSEGTVAYEQYF. CDR3 DNA sequence: TGCGCCAGCAGTGAGGGGACAGTGGCCTACGAGCAGTACTTC.

This rearrangement joins TRBV20-1 to TRBJ2-5; D not resolved. V shed 5 bases and J shed 4 bases, with 8 bases lying between them. The CDR3 sequence is 11 residues long. Germline CDR1 DFQATT, CDR2 SNEGSKA (reference sequence). The CDR3 protein is CSAEPLETQYF. The CDR3 DNA follows: TGCAGTGCTGAGCCTTTAGAGACCCAGTACTTC.

The chain uses TRBV25-1 and TRBJ2-1; D unclear. Trimming removed 0 bases at V and 0 bases at J, with 12 bases between. CDR3 size: 17 residues. The V gene's germline CDR1 is MGHDK and CDR2 SYGVNS. For the CDR3, the DNA is TGTGCCAGCAGTGAATATCACACACAAAGCTCCTACAATGAGCAGTTCTTC. Translating gives CASSEYHTQSSYNEQFF.

The chain couples TRBV11-2 to TRBJ2-5; D not certain. This CDR3 spans 16 amino acids. V was pared by 5 bases and J by 4 bases, with 20 bases between. Germline-derived CDR1 and CDR2 are SGHAT and FQNNGV. CDR3 DNA: TGTGCCAGCAGCCCGGAGCCGGCGGATCGGTCAGAGACCCAGTACTTC. Its translation is CASSPEPADRSETQYF.

The rearrangement uses TRBV2 and TRBJ2-6, with TRBD1 as a possible D gene (6 bases). V lost 9 bases and J lost 2, with 8 bases in between. The CDR3 runs 13 residues. Per germline, CDR1 SNHLY and CDR2 FYNNEI. The CDR3, as DNA: TGTGCCAGGACAGGCCCTGGGGCCAACGTCCTGACTTTC. It is translated as CARTGPGANVLTF.

V usage is TRBV2 and J usage is TRBJ1-2, with 12 nucleotides matching TRBD1. This CDR3 is 16 amino acids long. The J segment lost 7 bases and the V segment lost 6 bases, leaving 12 bases of the junction unmatched. CDR1 is SNHLY, CDR2 FYNNEI, per germline. CDR3 DNA sequence: TGTGCCAGCAGCGATCCGGGACAGGGGGCCGTCTGTGGCTACACCTTC. Its translation: CASSDPGQGAVCGYTF.

The rearrangement joins TRBV27 to TRBJ2-3; 11 bases are a match to TRBD2. Trimming took 2 bases from V and 7 from J; bases not matched to a gene: 2. The CDR3 contains 14 residues. CDR1 is MNHEY, CDR2 SMNVEV, per germline (reference sequence). The CDR3 loop reads CASSLGTSGHTQYF. Written as DNA, the CDR3 is TGTGCCAGCAGTTTAGGGACTAGCGGACATACGCAGTATTTT.

This clone was found a few times. The gene calls are TRBV27 and TRBJ2-7; 7 bases line up with TRBD2. Germline V CDR1 and CDR2: MNHEY, SMNVEV (reference sequence). The CDR3 covers 14 residues. V shed 5 bases, J shed 3 bases, and the junction held 7 bases outside the gene matches. The CDR3 DNA sequence: TGTGCCAGCAGTCTAGAAGCGGGGAGCTACGAGCAGTACTTC. Amino acid sequence: CASSLEAGSYEQYF.

V usage is TRBV5-6 and J usage is TRBJ2-7, with D possibly being TRBD1 (6 bases). Germline lookup yields CDR1 SGHDT and CDR2 YYEEEE. This CDR3 spans 12 amino acids. Deletions cut 5 bases from V and 6 bases from J, with 12 bases between. The CDR3 region is CASRSQGTEQYF. Here the CDR3 DNA reads TGTGCCAGCAGGTCACAGGGTACCGAGCAGTACTTC.

The gene calls are TRBV13 and TRBJ1-4, with TRBD1 identical over 7 bases. The J segment lost 2 bases and the V segment lost 6 bases, leaving 12 bases of the junction unmatched. The CDR3 contains 17 residues. Germline CDR1 is PRHDT and CDR2 is FYEKMQ (reference sequence). CDR3 in DNA: TGTGCCAGCAGTTCGACGGGGGGGACAGACACTAATGAAAAACTGTTTTTT. This gives the protein CASSSTGGTDTNEKLFF. The full variable domain, rest sourced from reference TRBV13 and TRBJ1-4, is AAGVIQSPRHLIKEKRETATLKCYPIPRHDTVYWYQQGPGQDPQFLISFYEKMQSDKGSIPDRFSAQQFSDYHSELNMSSLELGDSALYFCASSSTGGTDTNEKLFFGSGTQLSVL.

This clone was observed once. This sequence joins TRBV21-1 and TRBJ2-7; the DNA was not used to check the table's D call, TRBD2. TRBV21-1 has pseudogene status. The CDR3 covers 15 residues. CDR3 sequence: CASSKALAGPYEQYF. CDR3 in DNA: TGTGCCAGCAGCAAAGCCCTAGCGGGCCCCTACGAGCAGTACTTC.

V usage is TRBV7-2 and J usage is TRBJ2-2, with 8 bases fitting TRBD2. This CDR3 is built from 15 residues. V lost 5 bases to trimming and J lost 3 bases; unmatched junction nucleotides: 5. Per germline, CDR1 SGHTA and CDR2 FQGNSA. The chain's CDR3 is CASSHPGLDTGELFF. In nucleotides, the CDR3 is TGTGCCAGCAGCCACCCGGGACTAGACACCGGGGAGCTGTTTTTT. The whole variable domain, filled in from reference TRBV7-2 and TRBJ2-2, reads GAGVSQSPSNKVTEKGKDVELRCDPISGHTALYWYRQSLGQGLEFLIYFQGNSAPDKSGLPSDRFSAERTGGSVSTLTIQRTQQEDSAVYLCASSHPGLDTGELFFGEGSRLTVL.